The 32 T cell receptor beta chains below come from one sample, sequenced in a study of T cells in Graves' hyperthyroidism and ophthalmopathy (dated by TCRdb to between 2017 and 2020). Libraries were prepared through multiplex PCR. Sequencing was carried out with an Illumina HiSeq 2000. The TCR beta CDR3 regions were amplified from the RNA transcripts. The TCR CDR3 was subjected to a first round of RT-PCR using the HTBI primer set and the Qiagen OneStep RT-PCR kit. TCRdb reworked the public reads: Q25 trimming with fastp, MiXCR clone assembly, productive beta chains retained. Rows are unified per CDR3 protein, each entry keeping the most common DNA and genes. The sample table lists roughly 240,000 distinct CDR3 sequences, about a sixth of them with a count of one. The ten largest clones add up to around 30% of the sample. The sample taken for sequencing was blood. The receptors come from a woman between 18 and 29 years old with Graves' ophthalmopathy.

This clonotype appeared many times. The V and J genes are TRBV28 and TRBJ1-4; D is undetermined. V lost 6 bases and J 0 bases, leaving 8 bases between the germline ends. The CDR3 has 14 residues. CDR1 is MDHEN, CDR2 SYDVKM, per germline. CDR3 region: CASSYKATNEKLFF. CDR3 bases: TGTGCCAGCAGCTACAAGGCAACTAATGAAAAACTGTTTTTT.

The sample holds many counts of this clonotype. This chain joins TRBV3-1 and TRBJ2-5, with a weak D call TRBD1 (6 bases). The V end was cut by 0 bases, the J end by 2 bases, with 10 bases between. CDR1 is LGHDT and CDR2 is YNNKEL in the germline V gene (reference sequence). This CDR3 region has 15 residues. CDR3 sequence reads: CASSQDLDRQETQYF. The CDR3 DNA follows: TGTGCCAGCAGCCAAGATCTCGACAGGCAAGAGACCCAGTACTTC.

V usage is TRBV12-3 or TRBV12-4 and J usage is TRBJ2-7; maybe TRBD1 (6 bases). This CDR3 comprises 14 residues. V lost 7 bases and J lost 2, with 15 bases in between. The CDR3, as DNA: TGTGCCAGCACTCGTCAGGGGACCCCCTACGAGCAGTACTTC. Translating gives CASTRQGTPYEQYF.

This clonotype has ten or more counts. The chain couples TRBV11-3 to TRBJ1-1, with 9 bases aligning to TRBD1. Germline V CDR1 and CDR2: SGHNT, YENEEA. After removal of 6 bases from V and 4 bases from J, the junction contained 6 bases not matched to a gene. The CDR3 has 14 amino acids. For the CDR3, the DNA is TGTGCCAGCAGGGGACAGGGCGTTCGCACTGAAGCTTTCTTT. Translating gives CASRGQGVRTEAFF.

This clonotype was counted at least ten times. The J gene is TRBJ2-4, the V gene TRBV12-5, with D perhaps TRBD1 (6 bases). Germline V gene data show CDR1 as LGHNT and CDR2 as FRNRAP. With 2 bases removed from V and 1 base from J, the gap between germline ends came to 18 bases. CDR3 length: 18 residues. The CDR3 bases are TGTGCTAGTGGTTTGTCTCCAACAGGGATATTGGCCAAAAACATTCAGTACTTC. Its protein product is CASGLSPTGILAKNIQYF.

In DNA, the CDR3 is TGTGCCAGCAGTTTAGGACAGTCTAGCACAGATACGCAGTATTTT. Translating gives CASSLGQSSTDTQYF. The V gene is TRBV2, the J gene TRBJ2-3; tentative D call: TRBD1 (6 bases). V shed 5 bases and J shed 0 bases, with 12 bases lying between them. The CDR3 has 15 residues. Looked up from germline, CDR1 is SNHLY and CDR2 is FYNNEI. The variable domain in full, completed from reference TRBV2 and TRBJ2-3, reads EPEVTQTPSHQVTQMGQEVILRCVPISNHLYFYWYRQILGQKVEFLVSFYNNEISEKSEIFDDQFSVERPDGSNFTLKIRSTKLEDSAMYFCASSLGQSSTDTQYFGPGTRLTVL.

This clonotype has at least ten counts. This chain connects TRBV6-1 to TRBJ1-1; 9 bases are shared with TRBD1. Unmatched junction bases numbered 13, after V lost 5 bases and J lost 0 bases. CDR3 length: 18 residues. Germline loops: CDR1 MNHNS, CDR2 SASEGT. The CDR3 protein is CASSYGNRGPVMNTEAFF. CDR3 DNA: TGTGCCAGCAGTTACGGGAACAGGGGGCCGGTCATGAACACTGAAGCTTTCTTT.

This clonotype was recorded many times. The chain employs TRBV20-1 and TRBJ2-1; 7 bases are shared with TRBD1. The CDR3 is 15 residues long. Per germline, CDR1 DFQATT and CDR2 SNEGSKA (reference sequence). The junction had 9 bases not matched to a gene; V was cut back by 6 bases and J by 1 base. The CDR3, as DNA: TGCAGTGCCCCGCCTCGACAGGGTTCCTACAATGAGCAGTTCTTC. Residues: CSAPPRQGSYNEQFF.

The chain carries TRBV2 and TRBJ2-1; 12 bases match TRBD2. Trimming cost V 3 bases and J 4 bases; bases outside gene matches: 7. The CDR3 totals 17 residues. Germline-derived CDR1 and CDR2 are SNHLY and FYNNEI. The CDR3 region has the DNA TGTGCCAGCAGTGAGACGGCTAGCGGGGGGGCTTACAATGAGCAGTTCTTC. Translation gives CASSETASGGAYNEQFF.

The table lists this clonotype with many counts. The rearrangement links TRBV14 to TRBJ2-7, with TRBD1 matching over 7 bases. The V gene end was trimmed by 3 bases and the J gene end by 1 base; junction bases not matched to a gene: 9. This CDR3 has 16 amino acids. CDR1 SGHDN and CDR2 FVKESK come from the germline V gene. The CDR3 DNA follows: TGTGCCAGCAGCCATCTCAGTGGACAGGTATCCTACGAGCAGTACTTC. It codes for CASSHLSGQVSYEQYF.

This clonotype was detected many times. CDR3 sequence reads: CASSESSGGGYTF. The CDR3 nucleotides read TGTGCCAGCAGTGAATCCTCAGGGGGTGGCTACACCTTC. The V gene is TRBV2, the J gene TRBJ1-2; TRBD1 matches 7 bases. Germline CDR1 reads SNHLY; CDR2 reads FYNNEI. V was pared by 2 bases and J by 7 bases, with 4 bases of the junction left unmatched. This CDR3 comprises 13 residues.

This clonotype was found many times. V and J are TRBV19 and TRBJ1-1; 9 bases fit TRBD1. The CDR3 has 16 amino acids. Trimming removed 6 bases from V and 0 bases from J; junction bases left unmatched: 8. CDR1 LNHDA and CDR2 SQIVND come from the germline V gene (reference sequence). The CDR3 region has the DNA TGTGCCAGTAGCCGGACAGGGGACCAGATGAACACTGAAGCTTTCTTT. It translates to CASSRTGDQMNTEAFF.

The table lists this clonotype with many counts. This chain joins TRBV20-1 and TRBJ2-1; a weak D match, TRBD2 (5 bases). The CDR3 loop spans 13 amino acids. Trimming removed 1 base at V and 6 bases at J, with 10 bases between. Per the germline V gene, CDR1 is DFQATT and CDR2 is SNEGSKA (reference sequence). The DNA for the CDR3 is TGCAGTGCTAGAGCTTGGGAGCTCAATGAGCAGTTCTTC. Encoded protein: CSARAWELNEQFF.

Many counts were recorded for this clonotype. V and J are TRBV20-1 and TRBJ2-3; 12 bases agree with TRBD2. Germline loops: CDR1 DFQATT, CDR2 SNEGSKA (reference sequence). The CDR3 contains 14 residues. V was pared by 5 bases and J by 6 bases, with 6 bases of the junction left unmatched. CDR3 nucleotides: TGCAGTGCTCAACTAGCGGGGGGATCGGATACGCAGTATTTT. Encoded protein: CSAQLAGGSDTQYF.

This clonotype was observed at least ten times. This rearrangement joins TRBV18 to TRBJ1-6; D is possibly TRBD1 (6 bases). Trimming took 4 bases from V and 0 from J, leaving 13 bases between them. The germline gives CDR1 KGHSH, CDR2 LQKENI. This CDR3 has 17 residues. CDR3 amino acids: CASSRTGSGSYNSPLHF. The CDR3 DNA reads TGTGCCAGCTCACGAACAGGGTCAGGCTCCTATAATTCACCCCTCCACTTT.

In this sample, this clonotype turned up many times. V usage is TRBV24-1 and J usage is TRBJ2-1; 12 bases match TRBD1. Per germline, CDR1 KGHDR and CDR2 SFDVKD. The CDR3 runs 16 residues. V lost 1 base and J lost 8; bases outside the gene matches: 5. In nucleotides, the CDR3 is TGTGCCACCAGTGATTTACGGGACAGGGGGCGCGATGAGCAGTTCTTC. This encodes CATSDLRDRGRDEQFF.

This clonotype was detected many times. The chain uses TRBV14 and TRBJ2-7, with 8 bases fitting TRBD1. CDR3 length equals 15 residues. The V and J ends lost 1 base and 2 bases, in that order; junction bases with no gene match: 4. Germline lookup yields CDR1 SGHDN and CDR2 FVKESK. The CDR3 loop reads CASSQGTGFTYEQYF. The CDR3 coding sequence is TGTGCCAGCAGCCAAGGGACAGGGTTCACCTACGAGCAGTACTTC.

This clonotype was counted ten times or more. The chain links TRBV30 to TRBJ1-1; D may be TRBD1 (5 bases). CDR1 GTSNPN and CDR2 SVGIG come from the germline V gene (reference sequence). The CDR3 is 15 amino acids. The V end lost 4 bases, the J end lost 1 base, and 16 bases lay between the germline ends. CDR3 nucleotides: TGTGCCTGGACGCAGGGCCCGGCCACGAACACTGAAGCTTTCTTT. Its protein is CAWTQGPATNTEAFF.

This clonotype was seen at least ten times. The chain couples TRBV6-5 to TRBJ2-3, with 9 bases lining up with TRBD2. The germline gives CDR1 MNHEY, CDR2 SVGAGI. J was trimmed by 0 bases and V by 0 bases; bases with no gene match: 4. The length of the CDR3 is 17 residues. CDR3 region: CASSYSGTSLSTDTQYF. For the CDR3, the DNA is TGTGCCAGCAGTTACTCCGGGACTAGCTTGAGCACAGATACGCAGTATTTT.

This clonotype was recorded at least ten times. This chain connects TRBV7-8 to TRBJ2-1; a weak D match, TRBD2 (6 bases). Germline V lookup: CDR1 SGHVS, CDR2 FQNEAQ. CDR3 length: 14 amino acids. Trimming removed 3 bases from V and 2 bases from J, with 8 bases in between. CDR3 coding DNA: TGTGCCAGCAGCTTGGGAGGAACCTACAATGAGCAGTTCTTC. It translates to CASSLGGTYNEQFF. The full variable domain, rest sourced from reference TRBV7-8 and TRBJ2-1, is GAGVSQSPRYKVAKRGQDVALRCDPISGHVSLFWYQQALGQGPEFLTYFQNEAQLDKSGLPSDRFFAERPEGSVSTLKIQRTQQEDSAVYLCASSLGGTYNEQFFGPGTRLTVL.

This clonotype was detected ten times or more. The V call is TRBV20-1, the J call TRBJ1-5; D might be TRBD1 (6 bases). Trimming removed 0 bases from V and 6 bases from J, with 18 bases in between. Germline CDR1 reads DFQATT; CDR2 reads SNEGSKA (reference sequence). This CDR3 contains 16 residues. As DNA, the CDR3 is TGCAGTGCTAGAGATGTAATAGGGGGTATCGGTCAGCCCCAGCATTTT. Its translation is CSARDVIGGIGQPQHF.

This clonotype was detected ten times or more. V is TRBV9 and J is TRBJ2-5; the D call may be TRBD1 or TRBD2 (6 bases each). V dropped 1 base and J dropped 5 bases, with 12 bases sitting between them. The CDR3 is 14 residues long. The germline V gene encodes CDR1 SGDLS and CDR2 YYNGEE. CDR3 amino acids: CASSVSGARETQYF. CDR3 in DNA: TGTGCCAGCAGCGTATCGGGGGCCCGGGAGACCCAGTACTTC.

This clonotype was counted only a few times. The V gene is TRBV19, the J gene TRBJ2-5; D may be TRBD1 or TRBD2 (5 bases each). This CDR3 comprises 13 residues. The V gene's germline CDR1 is LNHDA and CDR2 SQIVND (reference sequence). Trimming shortened V by 8 bases and J by 3 bases, and 13 bases separated the two germline ends. The CDR3 bases are TGTGCCAGTCAGGGTAGCGTGAAAGAGACCCAGTACTTC. It translates to CASQGSVKETQYF.

The chain employs TRBV27 and TRBJ2-3; 9 bases match TRBD2. V shed 0 bases, J shed 8 bases, and the junction held 9 bases outside the gene matches. The CDR3 consists of 16 residues. The V gene's germline CDR1 is MNHEY and CDR2 SMNVEV (reference sequence). CDR3 loop: CASSLSLGLAGSTQYF. The CDR3 DNA is TGTGCCAGCAGTTTATCTCTCGGGCTAGCGGGATCTACGCAGTATTTT.

This chain joins TRBV20-1 and TRBJ2-5; TRBD2 matches at 10 bases. The germline gives CDR1 DFQATT, CDR2 SNEGSKA (reference sequence). Unmatched junction bases numbered 12, after V lost 0 bases and J lost 5 bases. The CDR3 is 17 amino acids. CDR3 DNA: TGCAGTGCTAGAGATAGTCTAGCGGGAGCAGTCGGGGAGACCCAGTACTTC. Translated: CSARDSLAGAVGETQYF.

This clonotype occurred many times. The chain uses TRBV11-2 and TRBJ1-1, with a weak D call TRBD1 (5 bases). V lost 6 bases and J 5 bases, leaving 13 bases between the germline ends. The germline CDR1 and CDR2 sequences are SGHAT and FQNNGV. This CDR3 has 13 amino acids. The CDR3 DNA reads as TGTGCCAGCAGGTTTATAGGGGAGACTGAAGCTTTCTTT. It is translated as CASRFIGETEAFF.

This clonotype was seen repeatedly, ten times or more. The rearrangement joins TRBV3-1 to TRBJ2-7; D call uncertain. The length of the CDR3 is 11 residues. Germline CDR1 is LGHDT and CDR2 is YNNKEL (reference sequence). Trimming took off 2 bases at V and 5 bases at J, with 4 bases between the two ends. The CDR3 reads CASSQYHEQYF. The CDR3 DNA sequence: TGTGCCAGCAGCCAATACCACGAGCAGTACTTC.

This clonotype was found many times. The gene calls are TRBV20-1 and TRBJ2-7; 7 positions match TRBD2. Trimming removed 6 bases from V and 0 bases from J; junction bases left unmatched: 5. CDR1 DFQATT and CDR2 SNEGSKA come from the germline V gene (reference sequence). This CDR3 contains 13 residues. Here the CDR3 reads CSAWRENSYEQYF. CDR3 nucleotide sequence: TGCAGTGCCTGGCGGGAGAACTCCTACGAGCAGTACTTC.

At least ten counts were recorded for this clonotype. V and J are TRBV20-1 and TRBJ2-2, with 9 bases matching TRBD1. Germline lookup yields CDR1 DFQATT and CDR2 SNEGSKA (reference sequence). Trimming cost V 5 bases and J 5 bases; bases outside gene matches: 6. CDR3 size: 14 residues. The CDR3 reads CSAQQGQGTGELFF. The CDR3 region has the DNA TGCAGTGCTCAGCAGGGACAGGGTACCGGGGAGCTGTTTTTT.

This clonotype was counted at least ten times. The rearrangement uses TRBV29-1 and TRBJ2-3; D is undetermined. The germline V and J ends were trimmed by 8 bases and 2 bases, with 14 bases remaining between them. Germline CDR1 is SQVTM and CDR2 is ANQGSEA. The CDR3 has 13 amino acids. This chain's CDR3 is CSQKMDLTDTQYF. CDR3 DNA sequence: TGCAGCCAAAAAATGGACCTCACAGATACGCAGTATTTT.

This clonotype was seen ten or more times. The V call is TRBV20-1, the J call TRBJ2-7; 9 bases match TRBD2. The CDR3 sequence is 16 residues long. Germline lookup yields CDR1 DFQATT and CDR2 SNEGSKA (reference sequence). Unmatched junction bases numbered 14, after V lost 6 bases and J lost 2 bases. DNA for the CDR3: TGCAGTGCGAAAGAAACGATTAGCGGGAGCCCCTACGAGCAGTACTTC. This translates into CSAKETISGSPYEQYF.

This clonotype was counted at least ten times. The chain employs TRBV7-9 and TRBJ2-3; D ambiguous. Deletions cut 0 bases from V and 2 bases from J, with 9 bases between. Germline CDR1 reads SEHNR; CDR2 reads FQNEAQ (reference sequence). The CDR3 is 15 residues long. This CDR3 is CASSLAILDTDTQYF. The CDR3 DNA reads as TGTGCCAGCAGCTTAGCCATCCTAGACACAGATACGCAGTATTTT. Combining the CDR3 with reference TRBV7-9 and TRBJ2-3 gives the whole variable domain DTGVSQNPRHKITKRGQNVTFRCDPISEHNRLYWYRQTLGQGPEFLTYFQNEAQLEKSRLLSDRFSAERPKGSFSTLEIQRTEQGDSAMYLCASSLAILDTDTQYFGPGTRLTVL.